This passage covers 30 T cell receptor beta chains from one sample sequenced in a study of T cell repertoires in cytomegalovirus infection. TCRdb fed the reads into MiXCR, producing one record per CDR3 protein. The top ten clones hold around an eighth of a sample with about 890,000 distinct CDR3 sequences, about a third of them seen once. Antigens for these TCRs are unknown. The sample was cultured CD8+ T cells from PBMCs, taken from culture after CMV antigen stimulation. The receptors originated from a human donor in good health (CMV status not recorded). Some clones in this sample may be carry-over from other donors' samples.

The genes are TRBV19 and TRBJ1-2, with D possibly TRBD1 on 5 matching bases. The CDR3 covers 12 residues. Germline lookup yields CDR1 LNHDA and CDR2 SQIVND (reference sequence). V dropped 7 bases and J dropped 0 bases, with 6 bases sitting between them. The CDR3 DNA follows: TGTGCCAGTACCAGGGCTAACTATGGCTACACCTTC. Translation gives CASTRANYGYTF. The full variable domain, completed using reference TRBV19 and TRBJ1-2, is DGGITQSPKYLFRKEGQNVTLSCEQNLNHDAMYWYRQDPGQGLRLIYYSQIVNDFQKGDIAEGYSVSREKKESFPLTVTSAQKNPTAFYLCASTRANYGYTFGSGTRLTVV.

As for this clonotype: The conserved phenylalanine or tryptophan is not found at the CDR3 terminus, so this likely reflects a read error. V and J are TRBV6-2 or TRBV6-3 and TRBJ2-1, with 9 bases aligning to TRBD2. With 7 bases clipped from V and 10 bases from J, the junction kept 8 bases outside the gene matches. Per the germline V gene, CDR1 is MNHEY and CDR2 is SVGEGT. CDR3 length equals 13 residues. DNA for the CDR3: TGTGCCAGCAACGGCGGGGGGGCCGGGGAGCAGTTCTCC. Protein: CASNGGGAGEQFS.

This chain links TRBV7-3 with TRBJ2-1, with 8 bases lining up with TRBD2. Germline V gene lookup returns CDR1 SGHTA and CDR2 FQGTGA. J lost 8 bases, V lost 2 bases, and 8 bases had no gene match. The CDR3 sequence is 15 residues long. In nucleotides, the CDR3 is TGTGCCAGCAGCTTAGACGGCGGGGGGCCCGATGAGCAGTTCTTC. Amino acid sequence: CASSLDGGGPDEQFF.

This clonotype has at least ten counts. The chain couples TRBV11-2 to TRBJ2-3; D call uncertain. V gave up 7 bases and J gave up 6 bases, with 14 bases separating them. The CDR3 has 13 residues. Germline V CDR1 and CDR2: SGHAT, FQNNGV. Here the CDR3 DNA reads TGTGCCAGCACCGGAAAGAGTATGGATACGCAGTATTTT. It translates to CASTGKSMDTQYF.

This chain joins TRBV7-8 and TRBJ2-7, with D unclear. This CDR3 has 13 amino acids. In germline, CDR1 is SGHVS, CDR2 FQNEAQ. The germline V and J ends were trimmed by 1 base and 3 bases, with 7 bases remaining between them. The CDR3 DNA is TGTGCCAGCAGCTTAGAAGGATACTACGAGCAGTACGTC. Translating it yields CASSLEGYYEQYV.

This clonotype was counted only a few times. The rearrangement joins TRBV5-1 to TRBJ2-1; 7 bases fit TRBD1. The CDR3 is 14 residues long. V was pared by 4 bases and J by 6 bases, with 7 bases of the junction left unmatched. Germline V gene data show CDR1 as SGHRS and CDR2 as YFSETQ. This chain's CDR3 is CASSPGTAPNEQFF. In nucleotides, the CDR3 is TGCGCCAGCAGCCCCGGGACAGCCCCCAATGAGCAGTTCTTC. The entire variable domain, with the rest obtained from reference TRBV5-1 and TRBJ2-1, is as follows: KAGVTQTPRYLIKTRGQQVTLSCSPISGHRSVSWYQQTPGQGLQFLFEYFSETQRNKGNFPGRFSGRQFSNSRSEMNVSTLELGDSALYLCASSPGTAPNEQFFGPGTRLTVL.

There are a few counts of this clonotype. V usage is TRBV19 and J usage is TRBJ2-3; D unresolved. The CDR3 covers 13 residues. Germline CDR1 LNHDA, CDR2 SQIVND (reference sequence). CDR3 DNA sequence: TGTGCAGTAGGGCTCCCCGAGATAGATACGCAGTATTTT. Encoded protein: CAVGLPEIDTQYF.

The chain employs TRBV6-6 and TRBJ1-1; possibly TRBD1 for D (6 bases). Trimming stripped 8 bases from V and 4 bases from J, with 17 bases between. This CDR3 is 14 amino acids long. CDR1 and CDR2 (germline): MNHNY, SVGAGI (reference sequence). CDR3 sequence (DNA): TGTGCCAGCGGGGAGGGGGGAGTCTTCACTGAAGCTTTCTTT. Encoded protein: CASGEGGVFTEAFF.

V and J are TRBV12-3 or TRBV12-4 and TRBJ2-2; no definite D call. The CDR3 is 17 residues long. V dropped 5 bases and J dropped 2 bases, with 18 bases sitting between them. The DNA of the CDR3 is TGTGCCAGCAGTGTAAAGTTCGGTCCGTATAACACCGGGGAGCTGTTTTTT. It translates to CASSVKFGPYNTGELFF.

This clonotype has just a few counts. In DNA, the CDR3 is TGTGCCAGCGGCGACAGGGGTGGGCAGCCCCAGCATTTT. Residues: CASGDRGGQPQHF. The chain joins TRBV27 to TRBJ1-5, with 8 bases matching TRBD1. The CDR3 covers 13 residues. V lost 8 bases to trimming and J lost 7 bases; unmatched junction nucleotides: 7. Per the germline V gene, CDR1 is MNHEY and CDR2 is SMNVEV (reference sequence).

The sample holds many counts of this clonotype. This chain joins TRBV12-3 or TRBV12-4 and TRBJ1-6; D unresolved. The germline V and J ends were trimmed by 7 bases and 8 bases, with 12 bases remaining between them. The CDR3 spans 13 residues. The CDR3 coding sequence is TGTGCCAGCACTAGCCCAGGTGATTCACCCCTCCACTTT. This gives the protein CASTSPGDSPLHF.

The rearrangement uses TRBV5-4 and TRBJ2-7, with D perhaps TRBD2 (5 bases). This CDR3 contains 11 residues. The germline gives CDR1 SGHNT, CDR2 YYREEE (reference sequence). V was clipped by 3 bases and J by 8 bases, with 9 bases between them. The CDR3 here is CASSYGLKQYF. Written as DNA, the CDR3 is TGTGCCAGCAGCTATGGACTGAAGCAGTACTTC. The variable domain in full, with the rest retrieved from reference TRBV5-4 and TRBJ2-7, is ETGVTQSPTHLIKTRGQQVTLRCSSQSGHNTVSWYQQALGQGPQFIFQYYREEENGRGNFPPRFSGLQFPNYSSELNVNALELDDSALYLCASSYGLKQYFGPGTRLTVT.

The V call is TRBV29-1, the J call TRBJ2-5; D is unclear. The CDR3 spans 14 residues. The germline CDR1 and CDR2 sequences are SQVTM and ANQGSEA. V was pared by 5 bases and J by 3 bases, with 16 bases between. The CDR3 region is CSVSVRPAEETQYF. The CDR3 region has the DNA TGCAGCGTTAGCGTAAGACCGGCAGAAGAGACCCAGTACTTC. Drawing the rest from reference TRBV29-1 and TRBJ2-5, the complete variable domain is SAVISQKPSRDICQRGTSLTIQCQVDSQVTMMFWYRQQPGQSLTLIATANQGSEATYESGFVIDKFPISRPNLTFSTLTVSNMSPEDSSIYLCSVSVRPAEETQYFGPGTRLLVL.

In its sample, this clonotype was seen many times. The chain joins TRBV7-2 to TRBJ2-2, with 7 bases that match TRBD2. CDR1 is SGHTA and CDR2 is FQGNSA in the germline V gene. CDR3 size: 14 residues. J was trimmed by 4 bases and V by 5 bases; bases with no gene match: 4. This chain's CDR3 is CASSRVAGTGELFF. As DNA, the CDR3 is TGTGCCAGCAGCAGGGTAGCGGGCACCGGGGAGCTGTTTTTT. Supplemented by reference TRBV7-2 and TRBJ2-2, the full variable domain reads GAGVSQSPSNKVTEKGKDVELRCDPISGHTALYWYRQSLGQGLEFLIYFQGNSAPDKSGLPSDRFSAERTGGSVSTLTIQRTQQEDSAVYLCASSRVAGTGELFFGEGSRLTVL.

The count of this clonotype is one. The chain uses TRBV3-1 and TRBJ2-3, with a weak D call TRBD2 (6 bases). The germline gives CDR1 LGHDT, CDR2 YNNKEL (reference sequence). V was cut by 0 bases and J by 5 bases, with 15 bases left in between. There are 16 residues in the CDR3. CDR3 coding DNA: TGTGCCAGCAGCCAAGAACAGAGGAGGGTAGGAGATACGCAGTATTTT. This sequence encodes CASSQEQRRVGDTQYF.

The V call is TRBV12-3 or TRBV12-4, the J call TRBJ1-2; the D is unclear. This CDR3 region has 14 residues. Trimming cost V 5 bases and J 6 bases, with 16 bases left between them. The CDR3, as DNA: TGTGCCAGCAGTGTATATGGGCCCCCTGATGGCTACACCTTC. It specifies CASSVYGPPDGYTF.

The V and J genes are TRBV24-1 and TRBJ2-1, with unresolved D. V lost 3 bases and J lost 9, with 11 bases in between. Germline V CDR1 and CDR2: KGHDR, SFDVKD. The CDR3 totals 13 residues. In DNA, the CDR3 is TGTGCCACCAGTGATGTTCCGACCCGTGAGCAGTTCTTC. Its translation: CATSDVPTREQFF.

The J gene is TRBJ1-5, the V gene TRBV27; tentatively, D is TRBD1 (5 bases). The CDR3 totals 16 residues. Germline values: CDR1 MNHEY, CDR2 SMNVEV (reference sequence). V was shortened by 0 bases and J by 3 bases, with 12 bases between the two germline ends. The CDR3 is CASSLSSGVPNQPQHF. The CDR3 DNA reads TGTGCCAGCAGTTTATCTTCGGGGGTCCCCAATCAGCCCCAGCATTTT.

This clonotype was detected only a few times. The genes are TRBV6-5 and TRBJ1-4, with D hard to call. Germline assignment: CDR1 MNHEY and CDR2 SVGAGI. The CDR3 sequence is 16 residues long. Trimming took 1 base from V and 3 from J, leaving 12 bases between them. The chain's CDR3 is CASSYFGPTANEKLFF. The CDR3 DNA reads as TGTGCCAGCAGTTACTTCGGACCGACCGCTAATGAAAAACTGTTTTTT.

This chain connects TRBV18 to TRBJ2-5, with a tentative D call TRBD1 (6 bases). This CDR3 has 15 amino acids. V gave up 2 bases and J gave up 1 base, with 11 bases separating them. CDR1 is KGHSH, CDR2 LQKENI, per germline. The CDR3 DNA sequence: TGTGCCAGCTCACCAATCGCAGGGGTCCAAGAGACCCAGTACTTC. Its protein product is CASSPIAGVQETQYF.

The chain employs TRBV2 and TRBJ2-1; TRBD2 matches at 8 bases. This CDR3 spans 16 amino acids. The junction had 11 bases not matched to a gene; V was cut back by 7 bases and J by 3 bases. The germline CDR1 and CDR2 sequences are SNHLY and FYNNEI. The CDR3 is CASTPPRGLDYNEQFF. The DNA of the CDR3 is TGTGCCAGCACCCCCCCGAGGGGACTAGACTACAATGAGCAGTTCTTC.

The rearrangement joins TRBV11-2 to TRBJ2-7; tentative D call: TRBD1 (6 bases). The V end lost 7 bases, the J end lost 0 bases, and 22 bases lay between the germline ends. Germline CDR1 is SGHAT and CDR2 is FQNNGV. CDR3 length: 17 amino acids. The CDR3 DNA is TGTGCCAGCACGGCTACCCGTCAGGGGACCCACTCCTACGAGCAGTACTTC. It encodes CASTATRQGTHSYEQYF.

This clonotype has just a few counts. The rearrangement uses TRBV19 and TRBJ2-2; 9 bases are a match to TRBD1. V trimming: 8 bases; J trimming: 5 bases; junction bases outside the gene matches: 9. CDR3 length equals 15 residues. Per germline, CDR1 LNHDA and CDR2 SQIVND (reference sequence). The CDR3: CASHSGQGMTGELFF. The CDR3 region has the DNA TGTGCCAGTCACTCGGGACAGGGAATGACCGGGGAGCTGTTTTTT.

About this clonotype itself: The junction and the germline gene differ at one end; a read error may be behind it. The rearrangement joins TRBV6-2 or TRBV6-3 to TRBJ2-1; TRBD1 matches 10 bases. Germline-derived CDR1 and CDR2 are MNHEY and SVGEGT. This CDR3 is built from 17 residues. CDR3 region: CASSDSGTGARGNEQFF. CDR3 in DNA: TGTGCCAGCAGTGACTCCGGGACAGGGGCCAGGGGAAATGAGCAGTTCTTC.

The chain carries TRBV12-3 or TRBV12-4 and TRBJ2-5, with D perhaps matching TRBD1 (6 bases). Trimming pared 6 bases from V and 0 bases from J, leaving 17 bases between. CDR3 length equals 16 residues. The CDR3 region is CASSDRGQTYQETQYF. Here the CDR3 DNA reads TGTGCCAGCAGCGACCGAGGACAGACTTACCAAGAGACCCAGTACTTC.

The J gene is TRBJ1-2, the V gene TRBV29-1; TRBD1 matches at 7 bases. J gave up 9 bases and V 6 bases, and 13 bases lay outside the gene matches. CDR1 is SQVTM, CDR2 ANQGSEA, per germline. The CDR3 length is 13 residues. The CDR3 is CSVRPQGTLSYTF. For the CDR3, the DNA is TGCAGCGTCCGACCACAGGGGACACTGAGCTACACCTTC.

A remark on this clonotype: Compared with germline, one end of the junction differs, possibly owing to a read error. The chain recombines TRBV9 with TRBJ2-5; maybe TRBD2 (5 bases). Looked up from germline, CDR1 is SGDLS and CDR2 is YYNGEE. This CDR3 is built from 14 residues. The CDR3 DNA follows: TGTGCCAGCAGCCCCGGAGGCAGGTCAGAGACCCAGTACTTT. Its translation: CASSPGGRSETQYF.

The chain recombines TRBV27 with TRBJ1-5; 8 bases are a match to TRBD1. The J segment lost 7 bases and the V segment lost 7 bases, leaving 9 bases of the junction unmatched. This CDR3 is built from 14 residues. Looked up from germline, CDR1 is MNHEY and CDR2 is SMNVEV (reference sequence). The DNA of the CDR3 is TGTGCCAGCACCGGGACAGGCGGGAACCAGCCCCAGCATTTT. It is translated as CASTGTGGNQPQHF.

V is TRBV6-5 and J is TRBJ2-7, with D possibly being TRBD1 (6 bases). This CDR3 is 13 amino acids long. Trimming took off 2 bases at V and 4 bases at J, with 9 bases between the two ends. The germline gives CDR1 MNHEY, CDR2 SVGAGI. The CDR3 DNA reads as TGTGCCAGCAGTTACGTACAGGGTTACGAGCAGTACTTC. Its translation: CASSYVQGYEQYF.

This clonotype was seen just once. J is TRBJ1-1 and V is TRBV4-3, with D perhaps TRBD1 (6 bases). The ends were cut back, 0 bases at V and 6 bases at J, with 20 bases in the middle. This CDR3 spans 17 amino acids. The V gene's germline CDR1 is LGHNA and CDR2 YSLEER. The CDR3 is CASSQEIVVMRGSEAFF. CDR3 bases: TGCGCCAGCAGCCAAGAAATAGTAGTTATGAGGGGGTCTGAAGCTTTCTTT.